The TCR beta chain described here comes from a study of cytomegalovirus exposure and HLA in healthy donors. The length of the CDR3 is 14 residues. V gave up 4 bases and J gave up 6 bases; unmatched junction bases: 6. Germline lookup yields CDR1 LNHDA and CDR2 SQIVND (reference sequence). The PCR employed 60 Vbeta primers together with 13 Jbeta primers. Here immunoSEQ multiplex PCR was the method, and the copy in TCRdb shows in-frame clones only, minus some. The repertoire holds around 40,000 clones, with over 55% as singletons. In this sample, this clone turned up a few times. The chain recombines TRBV19 with TRBJ1-1; 9 bases align to TRBD1. Sample: PBMCs. The sequence came from a human donor in good health. The CDR3 spells CASSTWDRAPEAFF. The CDR3 DNA sequence: TGTGCCAGTAGTACCTGGGACAGGGCGCCTGAAGCTTTCTTT.